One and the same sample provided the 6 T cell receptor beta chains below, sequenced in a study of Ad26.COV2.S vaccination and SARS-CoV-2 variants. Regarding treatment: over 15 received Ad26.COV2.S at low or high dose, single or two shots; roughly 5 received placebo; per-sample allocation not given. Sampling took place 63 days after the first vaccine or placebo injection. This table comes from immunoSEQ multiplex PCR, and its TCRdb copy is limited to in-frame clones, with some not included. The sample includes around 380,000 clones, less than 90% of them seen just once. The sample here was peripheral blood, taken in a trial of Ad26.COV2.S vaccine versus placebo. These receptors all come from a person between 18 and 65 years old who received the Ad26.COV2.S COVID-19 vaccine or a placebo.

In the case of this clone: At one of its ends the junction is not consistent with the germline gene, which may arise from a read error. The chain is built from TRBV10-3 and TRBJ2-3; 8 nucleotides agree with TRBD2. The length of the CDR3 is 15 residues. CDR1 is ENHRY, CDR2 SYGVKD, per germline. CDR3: CATRDSGVNTDTQYF. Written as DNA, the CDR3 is TGCGCTACAAGGGATAGCGGGGTAAACACAGATACGCAGTATTTT.

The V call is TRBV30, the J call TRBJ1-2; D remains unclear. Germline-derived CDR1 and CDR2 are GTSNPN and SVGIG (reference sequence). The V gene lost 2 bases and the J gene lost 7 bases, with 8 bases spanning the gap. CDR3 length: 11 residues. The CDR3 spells CAWSYIGGYTF. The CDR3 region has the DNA TGTGCCTGGAGTTATATTGGTGGCTACACCTTC.

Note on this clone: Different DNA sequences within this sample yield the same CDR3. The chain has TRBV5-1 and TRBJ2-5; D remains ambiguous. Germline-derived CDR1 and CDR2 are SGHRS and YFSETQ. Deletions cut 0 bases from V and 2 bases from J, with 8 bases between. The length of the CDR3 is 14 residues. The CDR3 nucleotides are TGCGCCAGCAGCTTGGCCGGCCTACAAGAGACCCAGTACTTC. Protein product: CASSLAGLQETQYF.

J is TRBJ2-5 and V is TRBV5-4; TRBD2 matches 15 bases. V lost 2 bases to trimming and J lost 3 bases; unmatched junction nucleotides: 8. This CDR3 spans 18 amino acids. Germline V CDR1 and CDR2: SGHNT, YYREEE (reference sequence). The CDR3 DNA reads TGTGCCAGCAGCTTCCCGGGACTAGCGGGGGGCAAAAAAGAGACCCAGTACTTC. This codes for CASSFPGLAGGKKETQYF.

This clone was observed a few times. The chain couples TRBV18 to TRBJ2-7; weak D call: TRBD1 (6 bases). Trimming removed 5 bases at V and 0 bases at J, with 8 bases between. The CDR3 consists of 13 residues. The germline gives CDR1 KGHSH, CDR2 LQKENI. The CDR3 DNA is TGTGCCAGCTCAGGGGACACCTCCTACGAGCAGTACTTC. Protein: CASSGDTSYEQYF.

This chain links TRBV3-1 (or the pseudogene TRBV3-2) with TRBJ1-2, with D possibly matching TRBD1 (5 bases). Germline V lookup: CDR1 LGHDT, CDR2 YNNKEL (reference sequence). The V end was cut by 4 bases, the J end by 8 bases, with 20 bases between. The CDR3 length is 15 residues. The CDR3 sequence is CASSLQGTISRGYTF. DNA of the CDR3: TGTGCCAGCAGCCTCCAGGGTACGATTTCTCGGGGCTACACCTTC.